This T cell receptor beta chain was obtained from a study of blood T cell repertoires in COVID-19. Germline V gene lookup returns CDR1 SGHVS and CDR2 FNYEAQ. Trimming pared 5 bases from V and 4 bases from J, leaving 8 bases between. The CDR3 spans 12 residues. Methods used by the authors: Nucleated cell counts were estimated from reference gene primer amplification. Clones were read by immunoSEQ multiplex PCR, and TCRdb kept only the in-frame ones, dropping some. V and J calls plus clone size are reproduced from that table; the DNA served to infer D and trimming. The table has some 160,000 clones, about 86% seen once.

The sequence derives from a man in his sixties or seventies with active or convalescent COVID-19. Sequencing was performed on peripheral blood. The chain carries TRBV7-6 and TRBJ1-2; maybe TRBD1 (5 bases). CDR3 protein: CASSPTVYGYTF. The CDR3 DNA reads TGTGCCAGCAGCCCGACAGTCTATGGCTACACCTTC.